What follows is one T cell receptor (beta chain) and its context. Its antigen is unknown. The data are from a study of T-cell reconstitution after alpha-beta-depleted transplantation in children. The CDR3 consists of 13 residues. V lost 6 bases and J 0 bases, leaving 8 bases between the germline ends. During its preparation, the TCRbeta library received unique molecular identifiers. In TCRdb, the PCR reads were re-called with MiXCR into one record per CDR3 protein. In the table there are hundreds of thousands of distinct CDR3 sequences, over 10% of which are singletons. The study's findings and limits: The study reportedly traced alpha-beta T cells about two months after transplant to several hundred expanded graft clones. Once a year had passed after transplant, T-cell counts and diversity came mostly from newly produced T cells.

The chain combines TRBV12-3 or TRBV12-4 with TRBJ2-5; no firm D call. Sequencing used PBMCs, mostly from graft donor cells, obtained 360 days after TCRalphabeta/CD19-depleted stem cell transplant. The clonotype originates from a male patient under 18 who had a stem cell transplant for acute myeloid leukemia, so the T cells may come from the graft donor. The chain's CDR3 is CASSSRYQETQYF. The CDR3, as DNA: TGTGCCAGCAGCAGTAGGTACCAAGAGACCCAGTACTTC.